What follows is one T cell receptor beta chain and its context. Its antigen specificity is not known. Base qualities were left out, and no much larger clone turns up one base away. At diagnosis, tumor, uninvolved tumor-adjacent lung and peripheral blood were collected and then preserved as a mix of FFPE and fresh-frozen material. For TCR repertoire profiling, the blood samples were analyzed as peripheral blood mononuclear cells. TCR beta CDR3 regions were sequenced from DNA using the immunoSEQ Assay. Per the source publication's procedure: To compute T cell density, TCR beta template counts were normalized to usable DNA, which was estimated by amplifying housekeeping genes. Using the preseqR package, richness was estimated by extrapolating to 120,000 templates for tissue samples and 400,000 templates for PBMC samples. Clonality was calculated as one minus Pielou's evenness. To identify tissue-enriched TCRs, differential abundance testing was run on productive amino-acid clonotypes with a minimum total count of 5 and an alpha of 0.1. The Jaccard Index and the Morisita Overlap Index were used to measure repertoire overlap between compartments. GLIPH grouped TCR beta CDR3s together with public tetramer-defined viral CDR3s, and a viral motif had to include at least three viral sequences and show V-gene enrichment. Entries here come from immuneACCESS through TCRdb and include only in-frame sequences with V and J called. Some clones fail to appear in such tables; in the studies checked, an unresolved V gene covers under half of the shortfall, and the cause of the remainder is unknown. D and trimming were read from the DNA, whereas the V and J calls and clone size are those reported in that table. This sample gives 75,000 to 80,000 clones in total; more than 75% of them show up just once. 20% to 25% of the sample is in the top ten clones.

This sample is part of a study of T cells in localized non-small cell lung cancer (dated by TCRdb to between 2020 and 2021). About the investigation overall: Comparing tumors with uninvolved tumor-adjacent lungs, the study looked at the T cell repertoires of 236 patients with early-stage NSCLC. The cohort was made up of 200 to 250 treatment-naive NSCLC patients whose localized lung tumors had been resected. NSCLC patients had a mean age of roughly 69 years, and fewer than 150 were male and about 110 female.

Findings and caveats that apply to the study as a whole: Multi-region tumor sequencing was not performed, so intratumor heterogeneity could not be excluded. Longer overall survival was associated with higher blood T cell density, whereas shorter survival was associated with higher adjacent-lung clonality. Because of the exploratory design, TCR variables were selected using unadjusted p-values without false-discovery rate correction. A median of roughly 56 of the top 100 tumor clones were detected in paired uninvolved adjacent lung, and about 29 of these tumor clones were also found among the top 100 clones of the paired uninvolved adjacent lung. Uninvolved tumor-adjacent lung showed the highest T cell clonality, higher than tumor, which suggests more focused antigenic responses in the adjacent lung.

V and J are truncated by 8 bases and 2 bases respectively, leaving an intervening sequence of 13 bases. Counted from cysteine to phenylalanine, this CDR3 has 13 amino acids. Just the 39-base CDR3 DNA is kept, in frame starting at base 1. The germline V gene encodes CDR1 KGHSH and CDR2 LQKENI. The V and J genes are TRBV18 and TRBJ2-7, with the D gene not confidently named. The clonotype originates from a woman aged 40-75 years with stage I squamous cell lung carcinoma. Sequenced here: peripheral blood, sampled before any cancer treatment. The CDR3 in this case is CASTTAEAYEQYF. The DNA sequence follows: TGTGCCAGCACCACCGCGGAAGCCTACGAGCAGTACTTC.